One sample yielded the 6 T cell receptor beta chains listed below, sequenced in a study of CD8+CD57+ T cells in acquired aplastic anemia. All patients picked for sequencing had shown, by flow cytometry, an expansion of CD8+CD57+ cells. Genomic DNA served as template for TCR beta VDJ and CDR3 profiling. Using its own MiXCR run on the reads, TCRdb lists one record per CDR3 protein. Of 270,000 or so distinct CDR3 sequences listed, around 82% were seen once; the top ten hold approximately 40%. The sequencing input was sorted CD4+, CD8+, or CD8+CD57+ T cells (not recorded which) from PBMCs. The source of these receptors is a human donor with aplastic anemia.

This clonotype was observed a few times. The chain uses TRBV11-1 and TRBJ2-7; possibly TRBD1 for D (5 bases). This CDR3 is built from 14 residues. Trimming removed 6 bases at V and 2 bases at J, with 14 bases between. Germline-derived CDR1 and CDR2 are SGHAT and FQDESV (reference sequence). The CDR3 sequence: CASSFSGQAYEQYF. CDR3 bases: TGTGCCAGCAGTTTTAGTGGACAAGCCTACGAGCAGTACTTC.

The chain uses TRBV10-3 and TRBJ1-5; 8 bases map to TRBD1. Looked up from germline, CDR1 is ENHRY and CDR2 is SYGVKD. The ends lost 6 bases at V and 0 bases at J; junction bases unmatched: 4. The length of the CDR3 is 15 residues. In DNA, the CDR3 is TGTGCCATCAGCACCGGACAGGGTAGCAATCAGCCCCAGCATTTT. This gives the protein CAISTGQGSNQPQHF.

For this clonotype: The junction departs from the called germline gene at one end, perhaps through a read error. This chain connects TRBV2 to TRBJ2-3; 7 positions agree with TRBD2. In germline, CDR1 is SNHLY, CDR2 FYNNEI. CDR3 length: 14 residues. CDR3 in DNA: TGTGCCAGCAGGGTAGCGGGCAGTCCCGATCCGCAGTTTTTT. This sequence encodes CASRVAGSPDPQFF.

As for this clonotype: The CDR3 carries no conserved terminal phenylalanine or tryptophan, so it likely arises from a read error. It is unclear where the CDR3 begins or ends on the DNA, so no DNA is shown, and the CDR3 is as TCRdb lists it. The V and J genes are TRBV7-9 and TRBJ2-3; the DNA was not compared with TRBD1, the D call given in the table. In germline, CDR1 is SEHNR, CDR2 FQNEAQ (reference sequence). The CDR3 length is 13 residues, termini included. Here the CDR3 reads CASGDVGTDAQFL.

With regard to this clonotype: The conserved phenylalanine or tryptophan is not found at the CDR3 terminus, so this likely reflects a read error. The chain combines TRBV19 with TRBJ2-3; D call uncertain. The V and J ends lost 9 bases and 4 bases respectively, with 11 bases between them. This CDR3 is 12 amino acids long. Germline loops: CDR1 LNHDA, CDR2 SQIVND (reference sequence). This CDR3 reads CASSMGSDTQYV. CDR3 coding DNA: TGTGCCAGCAGCATGGGGTCAGATACGCAGTATGTT.

This clonotype was picked up one time. Germline and junction disagree at one end, which may indicate a read error. The J gene is TRBJ2-3, the V gene TRBV2; D possibly corresponds to TRBD2 (5 bases). The length of the CDR3 is 13 residues. The germline CDR1 and CDR2 sequences are SNHLY and FYNNEI. The CDR3 DNA is TGTGGCAGCGGTACCGGGAGCACAGATACGCAGTATTTT. Translation gives CGSGTGSTDTQYF.